This TCR beta chain derives from a study of T cell responses to AZD1222 COVID-19 vaccine. Study-wide points: Rises in breadth and depth of Spike-specific TCRs came after two AZD1222 doses.

TCRdb's copy holds only in-frame clones and misses some; the assay was immunoSEQ multiplex PCR. The data contain around 130,000 clones, roughly 87% of them singletons. Turning to this clone: Antigen specificity is unknown.

The germline V gene has CDR1 LNHDA and CDR2 SQIVND (reference sequence). The CDR3 sequence is 14 residues long. Trimming removed 7 bases at V and 3 bases at J, with 12 bases between. The clonotype comes from an adult in good health. The material sequenced was peripheral blood, taken on day 0 of AZD1222 vaccination. The genes are TRBV19 and TRBJ1-4; D might be TRBD1 (5 bases). DNA for the CDR3: TGTGCCAGTACCCCAGGGTCTCCTAATGAAAAACTGTTTTTT. Its translation: CASTPGSPNEKLFF.